This T cell receptor (beta chain) was captured by sequencing in a study of read filtering for tumor transcriptome and immune sequencing. Study-wide background: Per sample, TCR-region reads ranged about 4 to 11 million by IR-seq, roughly 80 to 1273 by RNA-seq.

This library used approximately 390 ng RNA and molecular barcoded adaptors spanning alpha/delta and beta/gamma chains. Each CDR3 protein gets one entry after TCRdb re-called the reads with MiXCR. The table shows some 20,000 distinct CDR3 sequences, with less than 25% occurring only once. This clonotype was detected many times. V lost 3 bases, J lost 0 bases, and 8 bases lay in between. CDR1 and CDR2 from the germline V gene are MDHEN and SYDVKM. The CDR3 is made up of 14 amino acids. The rearrangement uses TRBV28 and TRBJ1-1; D unresolved. This sequence was found in a donor at least 40 years old with multiple myeloma. What was sequenced was a population of CD138-negative cells sorted from bone marrow. CDR3 nucleotides: TGTGCCAGCAGTTTCCACAAAATGAACACTGAAGCTTTCTTT. Encoded protein: CASSFHKMNTEAFF.